The T cell receptor (beta chain) under discussion was sequenced for a study of shared clonotypes between healthy human individuals. Germline V gene sequence: CDR1 SGHDN, CDR2 FVKESK. The CDR3 covers 12 residues. Trimming removed 3 bases at V and 7 bases at J, with 10 bases between. Naive CD8 populations comprised CD45RO-negative cells positively selected for CCR7, excluding terminally differentiated effector memory CD45RA+ cells. Only in-frame clones appear in the TCRdb table, and some are missing; sequencing was by immunoSEQ multiplex PCR. Of approximately 2,200,000 clones in the sample, roughly 91% were seen once.

This sequence originates from a young man in good health. Some clones in this sample may be carry-over from other donors' samples. The sequenced material came from naive CD8+ T cells from PBMCs. The chain joins TRBV14 to TRBJ2-7; tentative D call: TRBD2 (6 bases). CDR3 residues: CASSHPGLEQYF. The CDR3 nucleotides read TGTGCCAGCAGCCACCCGGGACTGGAGCAGTACTTC.